This TCR beta chain was observed in a study of circulating tumor DNA in untreated peripheral T-cell lymphoma (dated by TCRdb to the early 2020s). Paper-wide results and their limitations: Tumor-specific clonotypes were identified in about three quarters of patients, from less than 90% of baseline tissues and around 71% of baseline serum samples.

Worth noting for this clone: There is no known antigen for this receptor. Per-base qualities were not stored, and no clone one base away is much larger.

To find tumor-specific TCR clonotypes, researchers sequenced baseline tumor tissue that had been collected prior to treatment. The study used next-generation sequencing of T-cell receptor sequences to monitor peripheral T-cell lymphoma patients receiving frontline treatment on a trial. The CDR3 sequence holds 15 residues, the cysteine and phenylalanine included. Only CDR3 DNA remains: 45 bases, in frame from the first base. Trimming removed 5 bases from V and 2 bases from J; the gene matches leave 8 bases unexplained. CDR1 and CDR2 were assigned from the germline V gene as SGHVS and FNYEAQ. Libraries were built with the immunoSEQ multiplex PCR assay. TCRdb carries this immuneACCESS record with in-frame sequences only. Its versions omit some clonotypes, under half of them owing to an unresolved V gene in the studies checked, with the rest unexplained. The sample profile shows about 10,000 clones; roughly 80% of them were found once. The ten biggest clones cover about a third of the sample.

Recombination connected TRBV7-6 to TRBJ1-1; 7 bases in between match TRBD1. Sequencing used tumor tissue. The TCR sequence derives from a human donor with peripheral T-cell lymphoma. The sequenced DNA is TGTGCCAGCAGCCACACAGGGGCCATAAACACTGAAGCTTTCTTT. Its coded protein is CASSHTGAINTEAFF.